This TCR beta chain is drawn from a study of OX40 agonist ivuxolimab in advanced cancers. As for the study more broadly: Ivuxolimab, which targeted the costimulatory receptor OX40 (CD134), was an agonistic, fully human IgG2 monoclonal antibody. A male proportion of under 85% and a mean age of around 60 years, ranging from 23 to 79, were recorded for the dose-escalation cohort. Of the approximately 54 dose-escalation patients, hepatocellular carcinoma was present in roughly 19, melanoma in roughly 15, renal cell carcinoma in 9 and head and neck cancer in 9. The monotherapy dose-escalation portion (N ≈ 52 patients) of the phase I ivuxolimab trial is reported in the paper. Partial responses occurred in three dose-escalation patients: two with cutaneous melanoma and one with hepatocellular carcinoma. Peripheral TCRbeta sequencing aimed to test whether ivuxolimab altered TCR sequence diversity and caused clonal T-cell expansion. Patients were allowed to have had prior anti-PD-1, anti-PD-L1 or anti-CTLA-4 therapy, and approximately 40% of the dose-escalation patients had been treated with checkpoint inhibitors. Intravenous ivuxolimab was administered to patients every 2 weeks at six dose levels: 0.01, 0.1, 0.3, 1.5, 3 and 10 mg/kg.

General conclusions and limits of the study: Low levels of normalized T-cell clonal expansion were also seen in some patients who did not respond. On average, CD8+ T cells showed more expanded clones than CD4+ T cells after ivuxolimab. Which antigens the clonally expanded peripheral T cells were specific for was not determined. Partial responders in the 0.1-3.0 mg/kg groups had among the lowest normalized peripheral clonal expansion, especially among CD8+ T cells. At doses of 0.1 to 3.0 mg/kg, clonal expansion of both CD4+ and CD8+ blood T cells was observed from baseline to week 6.

For sequencing of the TCRbeta CDR3 region, genomic DNA was extracted from the sorted cells. The immunoSEQ Assay was used for sequencing of TCRbeta CDR3 regions. The table comes from immuneACCESS by way of TCRdb, which keeps in-frame sequences with V and J called. Part of the clones is missing from these tables; in studies checked, under half for an unresolved V gene and the rest for unknown reasons. A total of tens of thousands of clones appear in this sample, approximately 94% of them only once. Roughly an eighth of the sample belongs to the ten largest clones. The trial excluded patients who had a history of autoimmune disease or were on systemic immunosuppression. Peripheral blood for TCR sequencing was collected from all dose cohorts at baseline, on cycle 4 day 1, and on cycle 7 day 1. Samples were obtained from an open-label, multicenter, first-in-human phase I dose-escalation trial of ivuxolimab. Adults with locally advanced or metastatic head and neck squamous cell, hepatocellular, melanoma or renal cell carcinoma were enrolled in the trial. Before TCR sequencing, CD4+ T cells and CD8+ T cells from peripheral blood were sorted into separate populations.

Sequences SEHNR (CDR1) and FQNEAQ (CDR2) are obtained from the germline V gene (reference sequence). From cysteine to phenylalanine, the CDR3 is 17 amino acids long. Just the 51-base CDR3 DNA is kept, in frame starting at base 1. Relative to germline, V is missing 2 bases and J is missing 4 bases, with 9 bases of the junction outside any gene match. Turning to this clone: The target of this receptor is not known. No much larger clone exists at a distance of one base, and base qualities are not known.

The receptor's source is an adult with an advanced solid tumor such as melanoma, head and neck, liver or kidney cancer. The sequencing here drew on CD4+ or CD8+ T cells sorted from blood, taken in a trial of the OX40 agonist ivuxolimab. The chain couples TRBV7-9 to TRBJ2-1; 9 middle bases align to TRBD2. Here the CDR3 is given as CASSLTAGGLKYNEQFF. The nucleotides read TGTGCCAGCAGCTTAACTGCGGGGGGGCTAAAATACAATGAGCAGTTCTTC. This CDR3, with the reference TRBV7-9 and TRBJ2-1 proteins standing in past its ends, gives the full variable domain DTGVSQNPRHKITKRGQNVTFRCDPISEHNRLYWYRQTLGQGPEFLTYFQNEAQLEKSRLLSDRFSAERPKGSFSTLEIQRTEQGDSAMYLCASSLTAGGLKYNEQFFGPGTRLTVL.